This T cell receptor beta chain was sequenced in a study of T cells after yellow fever vaccination. TCRdb recomputed calls from the 5' RACE reads with MiXCR, one row per CDR3 protein. Among a few hundred thousand distinct CDR3 sequences listed, about a sixth were seen once. The germline V and J ends were trimmed by 2 bases and 3 bases, with 14 bases remaining between them. Germline V gene sequence: CDR1 SGHDT, CDR2 YYEEEE. The CDR3 sequence is 16 residues long. The sample here was PBMCs, taken roughly 5 days after the first yellow fever vaccination. This sequence was found in a man in his late teens or twenties who received the YFV17D yellow fever vaccine. The chain combines TRBV5-6 with TRBJ2-2, with a weak D call TRBD1 (6 bases). CDR3 DNA: TGTGCCAGCAGCTTAGGCAGGGGCCCGTACACCGGGGAGCTGTTTTTT. This encodes CASSLGRGPYTGELFF. The complete variable domain, with remaining parts taken from reference TRBV5-6 and TRBJ2-2, reads DAGVTQSPTHLIKTRGQQVTLRCSPKSGHDTVSWYQQALGQGPQFIFQYYEEEERQRGNFPDRFSGHQFPNYSSELNVNALLLGDSALYLCASSLGRGPYTGELFFGEGSRLTVL.